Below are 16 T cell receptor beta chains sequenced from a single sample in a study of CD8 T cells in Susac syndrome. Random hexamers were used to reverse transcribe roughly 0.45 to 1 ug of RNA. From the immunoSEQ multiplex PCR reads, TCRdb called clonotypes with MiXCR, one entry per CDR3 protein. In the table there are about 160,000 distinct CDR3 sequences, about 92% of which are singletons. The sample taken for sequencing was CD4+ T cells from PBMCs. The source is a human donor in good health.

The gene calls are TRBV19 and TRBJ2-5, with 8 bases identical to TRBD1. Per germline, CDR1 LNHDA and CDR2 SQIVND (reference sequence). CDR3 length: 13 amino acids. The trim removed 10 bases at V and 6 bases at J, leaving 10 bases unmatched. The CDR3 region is CATNPTGVKTQYF. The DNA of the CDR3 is TGTGCCACCAACCCGACAGGGGTAAAGACCCAGTACTTC.

Here the CDR3 DNA reads TGTGCCAGCAGCCAGAGACAGGTTATTGCCGGGGAGCTGTTTTTT. This codes for CASSQRQVIAGELFF. The rearrangement uses TRBV7-2 and TRBJ2-2, with D possibly being TRBD1 (6 bases). Trimming cost V 5 bases and J 6 bases, with 16 bases left between them. The CDR3 runs to 15 residues. Looked up from germline, CDR1 is SGHTA and CDR2 is FQGNSA.

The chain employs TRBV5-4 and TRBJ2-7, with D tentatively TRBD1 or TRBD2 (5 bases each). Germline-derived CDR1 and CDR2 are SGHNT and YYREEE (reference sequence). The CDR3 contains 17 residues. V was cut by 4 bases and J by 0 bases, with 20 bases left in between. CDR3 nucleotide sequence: TGTGCCAGCAGCCGCTCCACCGGGGCTTTCAGCTCCTACGAGCAGTACTTC. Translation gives CASSRSTGAFSSYEQYF.

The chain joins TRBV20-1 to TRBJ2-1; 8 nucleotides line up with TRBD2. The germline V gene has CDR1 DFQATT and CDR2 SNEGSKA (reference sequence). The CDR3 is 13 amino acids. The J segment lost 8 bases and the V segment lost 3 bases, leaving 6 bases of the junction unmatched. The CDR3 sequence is CSARAGGLDEQFF. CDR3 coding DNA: TGCAGTGCTAGGGCGGGAGGTCTGGATGAGCAGTTCTTC.

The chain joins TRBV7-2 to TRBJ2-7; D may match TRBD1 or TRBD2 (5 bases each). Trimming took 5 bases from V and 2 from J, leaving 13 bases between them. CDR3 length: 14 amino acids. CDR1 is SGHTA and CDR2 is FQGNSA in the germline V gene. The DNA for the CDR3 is TGTGCCAGCAGCACTAGACAGATTCCCTACGAGCAGTACTTC. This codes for CASSTRQIPYEQYF.

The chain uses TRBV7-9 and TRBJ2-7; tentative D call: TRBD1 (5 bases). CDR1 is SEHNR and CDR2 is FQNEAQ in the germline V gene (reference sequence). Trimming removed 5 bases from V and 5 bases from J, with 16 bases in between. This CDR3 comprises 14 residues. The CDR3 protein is CASSVTASGDEQYF. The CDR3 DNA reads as TGTGCCAGCAGCGTGACAGCTTCTGGGGACGAGCAGTACTTC.

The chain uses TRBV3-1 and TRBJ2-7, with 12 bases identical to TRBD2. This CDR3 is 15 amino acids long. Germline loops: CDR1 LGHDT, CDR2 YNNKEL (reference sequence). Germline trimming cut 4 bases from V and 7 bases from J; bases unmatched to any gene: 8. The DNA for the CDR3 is TGTGCCAGCAGCCGGACTAGCGGGACGATGGGGGAGCAGTACTTC. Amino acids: CASSRTSGTMGEQYF.

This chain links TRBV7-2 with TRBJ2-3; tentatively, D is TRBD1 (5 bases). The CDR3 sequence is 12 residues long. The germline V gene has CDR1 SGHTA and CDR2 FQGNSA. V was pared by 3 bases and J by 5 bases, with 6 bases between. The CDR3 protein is CASSFTGDTQYF. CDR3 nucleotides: TGTGCCAGCAGCTTCACAGGAGATACGCAGTATTTT.

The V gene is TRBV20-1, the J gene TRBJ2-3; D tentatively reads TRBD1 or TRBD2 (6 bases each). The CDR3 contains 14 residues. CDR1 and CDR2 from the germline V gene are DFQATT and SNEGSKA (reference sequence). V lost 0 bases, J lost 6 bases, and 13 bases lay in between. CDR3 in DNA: TGCAGTGCTAGAGATCGCCGGGGGCGGGATACGCAGTATTTT. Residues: CSARDRRGRDTQYF.

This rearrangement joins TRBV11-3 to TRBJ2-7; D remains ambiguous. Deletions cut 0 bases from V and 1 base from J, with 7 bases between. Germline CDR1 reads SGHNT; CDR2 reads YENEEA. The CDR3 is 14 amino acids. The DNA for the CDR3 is TGTGCCAGCAGCTTAGATCAAGCTTCCTACGAGCAGTACTTC. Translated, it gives CASSLDQASYEQYF.

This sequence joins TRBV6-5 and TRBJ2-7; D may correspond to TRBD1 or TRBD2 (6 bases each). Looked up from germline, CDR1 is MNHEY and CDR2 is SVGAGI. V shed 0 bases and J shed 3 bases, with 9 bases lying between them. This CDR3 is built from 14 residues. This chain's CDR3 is CASSYSRGDYEQYF. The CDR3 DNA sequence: TGTGCCAGCAGTTACTCGAGGGGGGACTACGAGCAGTACTTC.

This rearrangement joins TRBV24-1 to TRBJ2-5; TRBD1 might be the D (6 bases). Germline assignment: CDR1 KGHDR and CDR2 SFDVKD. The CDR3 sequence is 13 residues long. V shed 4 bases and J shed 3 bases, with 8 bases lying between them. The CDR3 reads CATSEKGEETQYF. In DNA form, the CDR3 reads TGTGCCACCAGTGAGAAGGGGGAAGAGACCCAGTACTTC.

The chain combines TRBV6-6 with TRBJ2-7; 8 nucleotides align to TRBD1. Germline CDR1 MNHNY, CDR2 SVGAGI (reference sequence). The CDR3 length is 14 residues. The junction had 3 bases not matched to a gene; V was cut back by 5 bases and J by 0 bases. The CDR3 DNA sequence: TGTGCCAGCAGTCCACAGGGGGTCTCCTACGAGCAGTACTTC. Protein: CASSPQGVSYEQYF.

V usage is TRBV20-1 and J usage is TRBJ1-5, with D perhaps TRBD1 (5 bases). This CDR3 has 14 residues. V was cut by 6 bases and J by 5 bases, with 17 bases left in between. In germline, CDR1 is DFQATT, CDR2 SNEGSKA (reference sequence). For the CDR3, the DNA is TGCAGTGCAAACACCGGGACTCCCGATCAGCCCCAGCATTTT. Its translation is CSANTGTPDQPQHF.

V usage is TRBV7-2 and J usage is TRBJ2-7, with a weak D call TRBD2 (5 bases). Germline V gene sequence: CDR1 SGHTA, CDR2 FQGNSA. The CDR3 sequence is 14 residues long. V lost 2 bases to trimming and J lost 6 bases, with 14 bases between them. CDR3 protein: CASSLTARGGEQYF. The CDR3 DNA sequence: TGTGCCAGCAGCTTAACCGCGCGTGGAGGCGAGCAGTACTTC.

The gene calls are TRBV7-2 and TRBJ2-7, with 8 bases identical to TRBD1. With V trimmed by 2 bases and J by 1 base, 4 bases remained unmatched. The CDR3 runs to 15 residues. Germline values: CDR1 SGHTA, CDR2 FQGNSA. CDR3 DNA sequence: TGTGCCAGCAGCTTAAAGGGACAGGCTTCCTACGAGCAGTACTTC. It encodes CASSLKGQASYEQYF.